This TCR beta chain was retrieved from a study of cytomegalovirus exposure and HLA in healthy donors. Trimming took 2 bases from V and 5 from J; bases not matched to a gene: 2. The CDR3 covers 13 residues. Per germline, CDR1 KGHSH and CDR2 LQKENI. Amplification used 60 Vbeta primers and 13 Jbeta primers. TCRdb's table, derived via immunoSEQ multiplex PCR, lists solely in-frame clones and lacks some. The sample lists about 110,000 clones, roughly 73% seen once, with over 2% in the top ten. Sequenced material: PBMCs. The receptor was derived from a man in his forties or fifties in good health and CMV-seronegative. The V gene is TRBV18, the J gene TRBJ2-7, with 8 bases aligning to TRBD2. CDR3 sequence (DNA): TGTGCCAGCTCACCAGGGACTAGTGACGAGCAGTACTTC. Translating gives CASSPGTSDEQYF.